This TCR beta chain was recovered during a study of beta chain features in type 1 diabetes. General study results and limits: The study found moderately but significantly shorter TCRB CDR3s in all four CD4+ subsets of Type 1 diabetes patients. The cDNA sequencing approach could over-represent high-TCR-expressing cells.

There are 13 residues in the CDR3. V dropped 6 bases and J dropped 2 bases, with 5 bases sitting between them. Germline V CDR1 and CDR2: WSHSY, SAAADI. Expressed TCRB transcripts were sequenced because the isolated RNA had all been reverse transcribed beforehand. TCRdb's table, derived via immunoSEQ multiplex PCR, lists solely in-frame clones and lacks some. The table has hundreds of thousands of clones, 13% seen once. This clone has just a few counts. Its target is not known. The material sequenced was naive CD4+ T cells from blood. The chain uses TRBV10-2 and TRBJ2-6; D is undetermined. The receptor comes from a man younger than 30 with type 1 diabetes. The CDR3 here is CASSLAGANVLTF. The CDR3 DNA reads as TGCGCCAGCAGCTTGGCTGGGGCCAACGTCCTGACTTTC.